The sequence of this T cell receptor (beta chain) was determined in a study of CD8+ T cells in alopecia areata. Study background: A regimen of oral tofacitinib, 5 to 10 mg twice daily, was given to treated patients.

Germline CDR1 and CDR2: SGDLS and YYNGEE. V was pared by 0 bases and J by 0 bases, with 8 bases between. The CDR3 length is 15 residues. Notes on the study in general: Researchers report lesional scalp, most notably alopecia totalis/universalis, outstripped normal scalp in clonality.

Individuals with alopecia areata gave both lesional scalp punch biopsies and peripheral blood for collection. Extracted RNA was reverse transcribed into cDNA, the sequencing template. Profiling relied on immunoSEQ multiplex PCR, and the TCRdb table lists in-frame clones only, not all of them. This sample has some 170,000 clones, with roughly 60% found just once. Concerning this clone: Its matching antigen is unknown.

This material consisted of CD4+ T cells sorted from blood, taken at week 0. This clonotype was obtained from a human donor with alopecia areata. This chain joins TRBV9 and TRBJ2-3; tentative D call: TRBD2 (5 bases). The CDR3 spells CASSVGLASTDTQYF. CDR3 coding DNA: TGTGCCAGCAGCGTAGGGCTAGCTAGCACAGATACGCAGTATTTT. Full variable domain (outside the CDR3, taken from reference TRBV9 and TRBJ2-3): DSGVTQTPKHLITATGQRVTLRCSPRSGDLSVYWYQQSLDQGLQFLIQYYNGEERAKGNILERFSAQQFPDLHSELNLSSLELGDSALYFCASSVGLASTDTQYFGPGTRLTVL.